A single sample gave rise to the 2 T cell receptor beta chains below, sequenced in a study of cytomegalovirus exposure and HLA in healthy donors. 60 Vbeta and 13 Jbeta primers were used in PCR. Clones were sequenced by immunoSEQ multiplex PCR, and TCRdb holds only the in-frame ones, with some missing. The table has under 200,000 clones, around 68% seen once; the top ten hold 2.8%. Sequencing was done on a sample of PBMCs. The receptor set was obtained from a woman aged 40 to 50 in good health and CMV-seropositive.

The chain has TRBV5-4 and TRBJ2-5; TRBD2 is a possible D gene (6 bases). Germline V gene data show CDR1 as SGHNT and CDR2 as YYREEE (reference sequence). The CDR3 covers 12 residues. Trimming stripped 4 bases from V and 5 bases from J, with 9 bases between. The CDR3 spells CASSPAGETQYF. The DNA for the CDR3 is TGTGCCAGCAGCCCGGCGGGGGAGACCCAGTACTTC.

Only a few counts were recorded for this clone. V gene TRBV2 combines with J gene TRBJ2-1, with 10 nucleotides matching TRBD2. Germline V lookup: CDR1 SNHLY, CDR2 FYNNEI. Trimming took 1 base from V and 11 from J; bases not matched to a gene: 8. There are 15 residues in the CDR3. The chain's CDR3 is CASSEERGGGGKQFF. As DNA, the CDR3 is TGTGCCAGCAGTGAAGAGCGGGGGGGCGGAGGGAAGCAGTTCTTC.